Below, 29 T cell receptor beta chains from the same sample are listed, as sequenced in a study of T cells after yellow fever vaccination. MiXCR, applied by TCRdb to the 5' RACE reads, yields one record per CDR3 protein. Of 200,000 to 300,000 distinct CDR3 sequences listed, about an eighth are singletons. The specimen was CD4+ T cells sorted from PBMCs, collected 45 days after the yellow fever booster vaccination. These receptors were taken from a man aged 25-45 years who received the YFV17D yellow fever vaccine.

This clonotype was detected only a few times. The chain uses TRBV20-1 and TRBJ1-1; D gene unclear. Trimming pared 3 bases from V and 0 bases from J, leaving 14 bases between. The V gene's germline CDR1 is DFQATT and CDR2 SNEGSKA (reference sequence). CDR3 length: 15 amino acids. The CDR3, as DNA: TGCAGTGCTAGGGACCTTAGGCAGGTGAACACTGAAGCTTTCTTT. It specifies CSARDLRQVNTEAFF.

The V and J genes are TRBV5-5 and TRBJ2-1, with D possibly called TRBD1 or TRBD2 (5 bases each). The CDR3 has 15 residues. CDR1 and CDR2 (germline): SGHKS, YYEKEE (reference sequence). V was shortened by 4 bases and J by 2 bases, with 13 bases between the two germline ends. CDR3 protein: CASSPVGEPYNEQFF. Written as DNA, the CDR3 is TGTGCCAGCAGCCCGGTGGGGGAGCCCTACAATGAGCAGTTCTTC.

This sequence joins TRBV20-1 and TRBJ2-1; 10 bases line up with TRBD2. CDR1 is DFQATT and CDR2 is SNEGSKA in the germline V gene (reference sequence). The J segment lost 10 bases and the V segment lost 5 bases, leaving 14 bases of the junction unmatched. CDR3 length: 15 residues. CDR3: CSARADSGRAGEQFF. CDR3 nucleotides: TGCAGTGCTCGCGCGGACAGCGGGAGGGCCGGCGAGCAGTTCTTC.

This clonotype has a handful of counts. J is TRBJ2-3 and V is TRBV7-2; TRBD2 matches 7 bases. V trimming: 10 bases; J trimming: 4 bases; junction bases outside the gene matches: 8. The germline gives CDR1 SGHTA, CDR2 FQGNSA. The CDR3 spans 13 residues. The CDR3 DNA reads TGTGCCACCACGGGTGGGAGGGCAGATACGCAGTATTTT. Protein product: CATTGGRADTQYF. Variable domain in full (rest from reference TRBV7-2 and TRBJ2-3): GAGVSQSPSNKVTEKGKDVELRCDPISGHTALYWYRQSLGQGLEFLIYFQGNSAPDKSGLPSDRFSAERTGGSVSTLTIQRTQQEDSAVYLCATTGGRADTQYFGPGTRLTVL.

This clonotype has just a few counts. The chain uses TRBV12-3 or TRBV12-4 and TRBJ2-7, with D hard to call. The CDR3 runs 12 residues. V lost 4 bases and J 2 bases, leaving 6 bases between the germline ends. The DNA of the CDR3 is TGTGCCAGCAGTTCCCTTACCTACGAGCAGTACTTC. Protein: CASSSLTYEQYF.

The rearrangement links TRBV7-3 to TRBJ2-3; a weak D match, TRBD2 (5 bases). CDR3 size: 14 residues. The germline CDR1 and CDR2 sequences are SGHTA and FQGTGA. V lost 4 bases and J 6 bases, leaving 14 bases between the germline ends. CDR3 nucleotide sequence: TGTGCCAGCAGCTCGGAACGGCGAGGGGATACGCAGTATTTT. Residues: CASSSERRGDTQYF.

The rearrangement links TRBV27 to TRBJ2-1, with TRBD1 as a possible D gene (6 bases). The V end was cut by 7 bases, the J end by 4 bases, with 17 bases between. Germline values: CDR1 MNHEY, CDR2 SMNVEV (reference sequence). CDR3 length: 15 amino acids. Written as DNA, the CDR3 is TGTGCCAGCAACCCAATCGGGACACCATACAATGAGCAGTTCTTC. Protein product: CASNPIGTPYNEQFF.

V is TRBV27 and J is TRBJ2-5, with 7 bases identical to TRBD1. The CDR3 consists of 14 residues. V dropped 3 bases and J dropped 5; count of bases not matched to a gene: 6. The germline V gene has CDR1 MNHEY and CDR2 SMNVEV (reference sequence). The DNA of the CDR3 is TGTGCCAGCAGTTTGAACAGGGGCGGTGAGACCCAGTACTTC. Translating gives CASSLNRGGETQYF.

The chain couples TRBV6-2 or TRBV6-3 to TRBJ1-1; 11 bases agree with TRBD1. The V gene end was trimmed by 1 base and the J gene end by 0 bases; junction bases not matched to a gene: 1. The germline gives CDR1 MNHEY, CDR2 SVGEGT. This CDR3 region has 16 residues. CDR3 in DNA: TGTGCCAGCAGTTACTGGACAGGGGGCTTGAACACTGAAGCTTTCTTT. It codes for CASSYWTGGLNTEAFF.

This clonotype has more than one count but fewer than ten. V usage is TRBV30 and J usage is TRBJ2-1; 11 bases line up with TRBD2. This CDR3 has 15 amino acids. V dropped 0 bases and J dropped 6; count of bases not matched to a gene: 4. The germline CDR1 and CDR2 sequences are GTSNPN and SVGIG (reference sequence). CDR3 DNA sequence: TGTGCCTGGAGTGTGACTAGCGGGATGACCAATGAGCAGTTCTTC. Translated, it gives CAWSVTSGMTNEQFF.

The sample holds a few counts of this clonotype. V and J are TRBV12-3 or TRBV12-4 and TRBJ2-6; perhaps TRBD2 as D (5 bases). V was cut by 7 bases and J by 13 bases, with 20 bases left in between. This CDR3 has 14 amino acids. CDR3 sequence (DNA): TGTGCCAGCATCGCCCGCGGGCCTCGGTCGGTCCTGACTTTC. Translated, it gives CASIARGPRSVLTF.

The chain is built from TRBV7-9 and TRBJ1-2; TRBD1 aligns across 7 bases. The CDR3 runs 15 residues. Germline lookup yields CDR1 SEHNR and CDR2 FQNEAQ (reference sequence). J was trimmed by 8 bases and V by 5 bases; bases with no gene match: 14. The CDR3 protein is CASSPRTGRGSGYTF. Written as DNA, the CDR3 is TGTGCCAGCAGCCCCCGGACGGGCAGGGGGAGCGGCTACACCTTC.

This clonotype was observed a handful of times. This chain joins TRBV6-1 and TRBJ1-1, with TRBD1 as a possible D gene (6 bases). V was shortened by 6 bases and J by 1 base, with 12 bases between the two germline ends. The CDR3 extends over 14 amino acids. Per the germline V gene, CDR1 is MNHNS and CDR2 is SASEGT. CDR3 nucleotide sequence: TGTGCCAGCAGACGACAGGAGACGAACACTGAAGCTTTCTTT. It specifies CASRRQETNTEAFF.

The V and J genes are TRBV3-1 and TRBJ2-3; TRBD2 agrees at 11 bases. The CDR3 length is 17 residues. Looked up from germline, CDR1 is LGHDT and CDR2 is YNNKEL (reference sequence). V trimming: 0 bases; J trimming: 5 bases; junction bases outside the gene matches: 7. Written as DNA, the CDR3 is TGTGCCAGCAGCCAAGAAGGGCTAGCGGGAGGCGGAGATACGCAGTATTTT. This translates into CASSQEGLAGGGDTQYF.

This clonotype appeared a few times. V gene TRBV20-1 combines with J gene TRBJ2-6; D is unclear. V dropped 1 base and J dropped 4 bases, with 8 bases sitting between them. There are 14 residues in the CDR3. Germline-derived CDR1 and CDR2 are DFQATT and SNEGSKA (reference sequence). For the CDR3, the DNA is TGCAGTGCTAGAGCTTCGTCCGGGGCCAACGTCCTGACTTTC. Protein: CSARASSGANVLTF.

The chain combines TRBV10-3 with TRBJ1-1; 9 bases agree with TRBD1. This CDR3 contains 13 residues. CDR1 is ENHRY, CDR2 SYGVKD, per germline. Trimming at V came to 4 bases and at J to 3 bases, leaving 0 bases not matched to a gene. DNA of the CDR3: TGTGCCATCAGTGGGACAGGGGACACTGAAGCTTTCTTT. It translates to CAISGTGDTEAFF.

This clonotype appeared a few times. V gene TRBV7-2 combines with J gene TRBJ2-3; D unresolved. The V gene's germline CDR1 is SGHTA and CDR2 FQGNSA. CDR3 length equals 13 residues. V was shortened by 8 bases and J by 2 bases, with 11 bases between the two germline ends. Here the CDR3 reads CASGGDSTDTQYF. In nucleotides, the CDR3 is TGTGCCAGCGGTGGGGATTCCACAGATACGCAGTATTTT.

The chain joins TRBV29-1 to TRBJ2-5, with D perhaps TRBD2 (6 bases). CDR1 is SQVTM and CDR2 is ANQGSEA in the germline V gene. Trimming shortened V by 1 base and J by 6 bases, and 21 bases separated the two germline ends. The CDR3 loop spans 16 amino acids. The CDR3 region has the DNA TGCAGCGTTGAAGCTACCTCTGCCAGCCGGGGGAAGACCCAGTACTTC. As protein: CSVEATSASRGKTQYF.

This clonotype was counted a single time. The chain is built from TRBV18 and TRBJ2-7, with D tentatively TRBD1 (6 bases). Germline CDR1 is KGHSH and CDR2 is LQKENI. V dropped 5 bases and J dropped 3 bases, with 17 bases sitting between them. This CDR3 has 15 residues. The CDR3: CASSTRDTTVYEQYF. The CDR3 DNA follows: TGTGCCAGCTCAACACGGGACACCACAGTCTACGAGCAGTACTTC. Full variable domain (rest looked up from reference TRBV18 and TRBJ2-7): NAGVMQNPRHLVRRRGQEARLRCSPMKGHSHVYWYRQLPEEGLKFMVYLQKENIIDESGMPKERFSAEFPKEGPSILRIQQVVRGDSAAYFCASSTRDTTVYEQYFGPGTRLTVT.

This rearrangement joins TRBV29-1 to TRBJ2-2; D gene ambiguous. CDR3 length equals 11 residues. CDR1 is SQVTM and CDR2 is ANQGSEA in the germline V gene. V was pared by 2 bases and J by 13 bases, with 11 bases between. This CDR3 reads CSVENGRVLFF. For the CDR3, the DNA is TGCAGCGTTGAAAATGGTCGGGTGCTGTTTTTT.

This clonotype was observed a handful of times. V is TRBV4-3 and J is TRBJ2-7; 13 nucleotides align to TRBD2. Per germline, CDR1 LGHNA and CDR2 YSLEER. V lost 0 bases, J lost 3 bases, and 5 bases stayed unmatched. There are 17 residues in the CDR3. The CDR3 nucleotides read TGCGCCAGCAGCCAAGAATGGCGGACTAGCGGGGGCTACGAGCAGTACTTC. As protein: CASSQEWRTSGGYEQYF.

V is TRBV5-1 and J is TRBJ2-3; tentatively, D is TRBD1 (5 bases). Germline CDR1 reads SGHRS; CDR2 reads YFSETQ. This CDR3 is 11 amino acids long. V was cut by 4 bases and J by 6 bases, with 6 bases left in between. The CDR3 nucleotides are TGCGCCAGCAGCGCAGGGGATACGCAGTATTTT. Amino acids: CASSAGDTQYF.

This clonotype was detected a few times. The genes are TRBV20-1 and TRBJ2-5; D may be TRBD2 (6 bases). The CDR3 is made up of 15 amino acids. Trimming removed 6 bases from V and 1 base from J, with 18 bases in between. Per the germline V gene, CDR1 is DFQATT and CDR2 is SNEGSKA (reference sequence). CDR3 sequence: CSAKTPLGGQETQYF. The CDR3 DNA sequence: TGCAGTGCGAAAACCCCCCTCGGGGGCCAAGAGACCCAGTACTTC.

In this sample, this clonotype turned up a few times. The chain recombines TRBV20-1 with TRBJ2-1; tentatively, D is TRBD2 (6 bases). Deletions cut 1 base from V and 8 bases from J, with 15 bases between. Per germline, CDR1 DFQATT and CDR2 SNEGSKA (reference sequence). This CDR3 spans 14 amino acids. The CDR3 coding sequence is TGCAGTGCTAGAGTTCGGGGGAAACGCGATGAGCAGTTCTTC. Protein sequence: CSARVRGKRDEQFF.

V usage is TRBV9 and J usage is TRBJ2-2; TRBD1 aligns across 8 bases. The CDR3 is made up of 16 amino acids. Germline V gives CDR1 SGDLS, CDR2 YYNGEE. V lost 3 bases and J lost 1; bases outside the gene matches: 5. The DNA for the CDR3 is TGTGCCAGCAGCGAACCGGGACAGGAGAACACCGGGGAGCTGTTTTTT. Its translation: CASSEPGQENTGELFF.

V gene TRBV10-2 combines with J gene TRBJ2-4, with D maybe TRBD1 (6 bases). The length of the CDR3 is 17 residues. The V gene lost 0 bases and the J gene lost 1 base, with 13 bases spanning the gap. Germline CDR1 reads WSHSY; CDR2 reads SAAADI. CDR3 in amino acids: CASSESTGPGAKNIQYF. The CDR3 DNA reads as TGCGCCAGCAGTGAGTCGACAGGCCCTGGGGCCAAAAACATTCAGTACTTC.

The J gene is TRBJ1-1, the V gene TRBV5-6; D is unresolved. V lost 2 bases and J 4 bases, leaving 9 bases between the germline ends. Looked up from germline, CDR1 is SGHDT and CDR2 is YYEEEE. CDR3 size: 13 residues. CDR3 residues: CASSLSSPTEAFF. CDR3 bases: TGTGCCAGCAGCTTAAGCAGCCCCACTGAAGCTTTCTTT.

This clonotype was recorded many times. This chain uses TRBV20-1 with TRBJ2-1; 11 nucleotides agree with TRBD2. The CDR3 length is 14 residues. Germline loops: CDR1 DFQATT, CDR2 SNEGSKA (reference sequence). Losses at the gene ends were 4 bases for V and 7 bases for J; bases not matched to a gene: 6. For the CDR3, the DNA is TGCAGTGCTATTAGCGGGAGGGCCGGGAATGAGCAGTTCTTC. Amino acid sequence: CSAISGRAGNEQFF.

The sample holds a few counts of this clonotype. The CDR3 region has the DNA TGTGCCAGCTCACCATCTACAGGGGTGCTGGATACGCAGTATTTT. This translates into CASSPSTGVLDTQYF. V gene TRBV18 combines with J gene TRBJ2-3, with 7 bases fitting TRBD1. The germline V gene encodes CDR1 KGHSH and CDR2 LQKENI. V was clipped by 2 bases and J by 6 bases; unmatched bases: 8. The CDR3 runs to 15 residues.